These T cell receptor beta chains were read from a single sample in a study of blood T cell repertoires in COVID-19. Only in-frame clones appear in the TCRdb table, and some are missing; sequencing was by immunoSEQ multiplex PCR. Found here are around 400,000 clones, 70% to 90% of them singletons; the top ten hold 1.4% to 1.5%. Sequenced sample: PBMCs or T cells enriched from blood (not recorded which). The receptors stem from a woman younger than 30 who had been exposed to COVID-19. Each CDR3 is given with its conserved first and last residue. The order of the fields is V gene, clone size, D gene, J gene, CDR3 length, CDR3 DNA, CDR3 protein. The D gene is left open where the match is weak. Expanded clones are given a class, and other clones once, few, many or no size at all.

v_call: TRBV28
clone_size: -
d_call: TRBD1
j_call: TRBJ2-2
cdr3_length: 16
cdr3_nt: TGTGCCAGCAGTTCCCCGACAGGGTCCGGGTCCGGGGAGCTGTTTTTT
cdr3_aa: CASSSPTGSGSGELFF

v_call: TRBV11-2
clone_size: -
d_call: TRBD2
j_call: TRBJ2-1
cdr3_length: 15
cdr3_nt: TGTGCCAGCAGCCCCGGGAGGAGTCGGGTGAATGGGCAGTTCTTC
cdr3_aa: CASSPGRSRVNGQFF

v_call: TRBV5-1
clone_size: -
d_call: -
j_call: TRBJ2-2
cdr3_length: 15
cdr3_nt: TGCGCCAGCAGCGGGGAGAGCGCGAACACCGGGGAGCTGTTTTTT
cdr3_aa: CASSGESANTGELFF

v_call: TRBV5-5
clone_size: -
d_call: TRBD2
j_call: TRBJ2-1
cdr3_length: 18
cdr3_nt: TGTGCCAGCAGCAACAGACTAGCGGGGGCCACCCGAGATAATGAGCAGTTCTTC
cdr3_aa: CASSNRLAGATRDNEQFF

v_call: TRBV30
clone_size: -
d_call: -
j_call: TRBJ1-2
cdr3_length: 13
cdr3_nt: TGTGCCTGGACCCTCCAAGGGGTTTGGGGCTACACCTTC
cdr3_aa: CAWTLQGVWGYTF

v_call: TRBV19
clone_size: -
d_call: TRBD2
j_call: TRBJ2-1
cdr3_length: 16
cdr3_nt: TGTGCCAGTAGTATATCGGGGACTAGCGGCTACAATGAGCAGTTCTTC
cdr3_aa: CASSISGTSGYNEQFF

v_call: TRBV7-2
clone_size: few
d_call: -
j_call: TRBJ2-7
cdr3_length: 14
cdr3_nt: TGTGCCAGCAGGCCGGGACACCCACTTGGCGAGCAGTACTTC
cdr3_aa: CASRPGHPLGEQYF

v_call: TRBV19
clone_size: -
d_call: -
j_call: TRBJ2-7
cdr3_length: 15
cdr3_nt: TGTGCCAGTAGTATCGCTAGCGTTAGCTCCTACGAGCAGTACTTC
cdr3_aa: CASSIASVSSYEQYF

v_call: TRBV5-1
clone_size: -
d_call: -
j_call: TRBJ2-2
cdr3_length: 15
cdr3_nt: TGCGCCAGCAGCTTGGAAGACTTGGGTGCCGGGGAGCTGTTTTTT
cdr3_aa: CASSLEDLGAGELFF

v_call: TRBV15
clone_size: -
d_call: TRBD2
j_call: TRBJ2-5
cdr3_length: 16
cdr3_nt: TGTGCCACCAGCACCGGGGGACTAGCGGGGCAAGAGACCCAGTACTTC
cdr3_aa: CATSTGGLAGQETQYF

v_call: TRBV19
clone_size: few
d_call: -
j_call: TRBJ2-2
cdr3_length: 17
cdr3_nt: TGTGCCAGTAGTATAAAAGGGGTGGTCCTTGCTACCGGGGAGCTGTTTTTT
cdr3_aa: CASSIKGVVLATGELFF

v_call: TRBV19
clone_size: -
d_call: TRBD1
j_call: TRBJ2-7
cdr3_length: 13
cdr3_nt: TGTGCCAGTAGAGGACAGGGGTATAACGAGCAGTACTTC
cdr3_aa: CASRGQGYNEQYF

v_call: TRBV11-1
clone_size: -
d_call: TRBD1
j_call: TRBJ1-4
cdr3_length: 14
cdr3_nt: TGTGCCAGCAGCTTTGACAGGGGTGGTGAAAAACTGTTTTTT
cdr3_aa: CASSFDRGGEKLFF

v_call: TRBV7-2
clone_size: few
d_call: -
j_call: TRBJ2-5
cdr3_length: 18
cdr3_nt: TGTGCCAGCAGCTTATCACCCCCTCGGGTCCCTCGGTGGGAGACCCAGTACTTC
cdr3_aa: CASSLSPPRVPRWETQYF

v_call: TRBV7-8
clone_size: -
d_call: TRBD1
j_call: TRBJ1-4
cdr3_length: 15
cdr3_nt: TGTGCCAGCAGCTTAGTGGACAGGGTGGGGGAAAAACTGTTTTTT
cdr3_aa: CASSLVDRVGEKLFF

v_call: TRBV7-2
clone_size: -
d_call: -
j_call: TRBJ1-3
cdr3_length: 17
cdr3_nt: TGTGCCAGCAGCTTCGATAGGGGATTAGGGTCTGGAAACACCATATATTTT
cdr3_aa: CASSFDRGLGSGNTIYF

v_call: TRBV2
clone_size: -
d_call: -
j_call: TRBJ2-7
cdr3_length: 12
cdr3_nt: TGTGCCAGCAGTGGAGGTTCCTACGAGCAGTACTTC
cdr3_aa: CASSGGSYEQYF

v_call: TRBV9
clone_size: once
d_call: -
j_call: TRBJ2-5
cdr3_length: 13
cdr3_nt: TGTGCCAGCAGCGCCGGTCACCAAGAGACCCAGTACTTC
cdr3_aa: CASSAGHQETQYF

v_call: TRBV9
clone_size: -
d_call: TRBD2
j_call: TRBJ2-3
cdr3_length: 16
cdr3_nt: TGTGCCAGCAGCGTAGGTACTAGCGGGAGTACAGATACGCAGTATTTT
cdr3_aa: CASSVGTSGSTDTQYF

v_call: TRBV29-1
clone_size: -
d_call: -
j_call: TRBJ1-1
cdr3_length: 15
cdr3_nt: TGCAGCGTTGATGAGCGGGGGGACATGAACACTGAAGCTTTCTTT
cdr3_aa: CSVDERGDMNTEAFF

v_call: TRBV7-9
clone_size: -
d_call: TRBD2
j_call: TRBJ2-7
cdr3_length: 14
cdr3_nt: TGTGCCAGCAGCTTGACTAGCGTCTCCTACGAGCAGTACTTC
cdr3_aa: CASSLTSVSYEQYF

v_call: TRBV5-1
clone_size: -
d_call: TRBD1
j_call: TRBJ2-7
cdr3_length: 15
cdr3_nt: TGCGCCAGCAGCTTAGGACAGGGGGTCCTATACGAGCAGTACTTC
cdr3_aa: CASSLGQGVLYEQYF

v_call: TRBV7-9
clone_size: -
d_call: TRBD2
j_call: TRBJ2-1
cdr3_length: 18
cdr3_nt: TGTGCCAGCAGCAGCTTAGGTCTGCGGGGGGGCTCCTACAATGAGCAGTTCTTC
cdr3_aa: CASSSLGLRGGSYNEQFF

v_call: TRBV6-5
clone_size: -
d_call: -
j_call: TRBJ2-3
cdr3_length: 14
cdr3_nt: TGTGCCAGCAGTTACTCTAGCGGCACAGATACGCAGTATTTT
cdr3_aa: CASSYSSGTDTQYF

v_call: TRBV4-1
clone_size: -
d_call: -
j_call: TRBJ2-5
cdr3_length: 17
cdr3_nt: TGCGCCAGCAGCCGATCGACTTTAGGACTGGGAGAAGAGACCCAGTACTTC
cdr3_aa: CASSRSTLGLGEETQYF

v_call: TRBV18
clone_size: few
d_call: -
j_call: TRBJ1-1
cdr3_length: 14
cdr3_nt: TGTGCCAGCTCACAGTACAGGAGCCGCACTGAAGCTTTCTTT
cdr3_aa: CASSQYRSRTEAFF

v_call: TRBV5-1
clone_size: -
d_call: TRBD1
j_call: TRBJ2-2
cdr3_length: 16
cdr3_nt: TGCGCCAGCAGCATAGACAGGGGGACAGACTTTGGGGAGCTGTTTTTT
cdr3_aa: CASSIDRGTDFGELFF

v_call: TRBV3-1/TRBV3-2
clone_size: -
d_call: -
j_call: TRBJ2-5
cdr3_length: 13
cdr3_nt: TGTGCCAGCAGCCCCAGGTTTGGAGAGACCCAGTACTTC
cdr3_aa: CASSPRFGETQYF

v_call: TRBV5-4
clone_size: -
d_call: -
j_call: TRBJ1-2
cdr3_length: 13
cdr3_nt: TGTGCCAGCAGCTTGTCAACAGAACCTGGCTACACCTTC
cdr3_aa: CASSLSTEPGYTF

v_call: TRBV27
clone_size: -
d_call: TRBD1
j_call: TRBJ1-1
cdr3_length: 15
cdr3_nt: TGTGCCAGCAGTTTCGGACAGGGGGCTGACACTGAAGCTTTCTTT
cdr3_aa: CASSFGQGADTEAFF

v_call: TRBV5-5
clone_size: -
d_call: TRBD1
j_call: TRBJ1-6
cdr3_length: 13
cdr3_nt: TGTGCCAGCAGCTCGGACAGGAGTTCACCCCTCCACTTT
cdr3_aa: CASSSDRSSPLHF

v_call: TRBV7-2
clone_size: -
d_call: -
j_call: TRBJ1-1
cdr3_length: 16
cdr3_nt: TGTGCCAGCAGCTTAGCGCCGGGGGGTTTCGGGAGTGAAGCTTTCTTT
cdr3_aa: CASSLAPGGFGSEAFF

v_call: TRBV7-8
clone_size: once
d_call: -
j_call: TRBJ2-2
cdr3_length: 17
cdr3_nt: TGTGCCAGCAGCCCGATAAAAGCCCGGGACTCAACCGGGGAGCTGTTTTTT
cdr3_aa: CASSPIKARDSTGELFF

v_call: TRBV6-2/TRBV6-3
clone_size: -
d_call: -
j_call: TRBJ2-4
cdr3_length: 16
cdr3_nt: TGTGCCAGCAGTTTAAATACAGGGCTAAGAGAGAACATTCAGTACTTC
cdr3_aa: CASSLNTGLRENIQYF

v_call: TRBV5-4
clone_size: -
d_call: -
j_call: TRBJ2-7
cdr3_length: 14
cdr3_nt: TGTGCCAGCAGCTTGGTCGGTATATCCTACGAGCAGTACTTC
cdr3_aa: CASSLVGISYEQYF

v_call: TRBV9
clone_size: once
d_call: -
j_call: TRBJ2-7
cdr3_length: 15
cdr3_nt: TGTGCCAGCAGCAAGGGGGCCGGGGGAGTCTACGAGCAGTACTTC
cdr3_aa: CASSKGAGGVYEQYF

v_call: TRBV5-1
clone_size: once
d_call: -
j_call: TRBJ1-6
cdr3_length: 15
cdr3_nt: TGCGCCAGCAGCTTGGGCAGCTCCTATAATTCACCCCTCCACTTT
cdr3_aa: CASSLGSSYNSPLHF

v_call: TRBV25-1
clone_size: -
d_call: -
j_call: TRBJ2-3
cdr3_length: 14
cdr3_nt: TGTGCCAGCAGTGACCCCAGGGTATCAGATACGCAGTATTTT
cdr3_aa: CASSDPRVSDTQYF

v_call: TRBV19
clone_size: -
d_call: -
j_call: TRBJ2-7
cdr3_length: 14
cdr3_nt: TGTGCCAGTAGTATAGGTAACGAGTTCAACGAGCAGTACTTC
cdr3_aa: CASSIGNEFNEQYF

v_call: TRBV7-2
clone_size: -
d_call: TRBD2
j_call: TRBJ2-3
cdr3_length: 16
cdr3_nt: TGTGCCAGCAGCGCGGGACTAGCGGGGGCCACAGATACGCAGTATTTT
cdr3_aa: CASSAGLAGATDTQYF

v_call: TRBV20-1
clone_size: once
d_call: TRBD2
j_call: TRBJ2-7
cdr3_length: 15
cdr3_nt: TGCAGTGCTAGTCCGACTAGCGGGAGGGCCGGGGAGCAGTACTTC
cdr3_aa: CSASPTSGRAGEQYF

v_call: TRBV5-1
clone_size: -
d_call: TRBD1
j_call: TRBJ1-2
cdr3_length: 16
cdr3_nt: TGCGCCAGCAGCTTGGGGACAGGGGGCGAGGTGGAGGGCTACACCTTC
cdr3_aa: CASSLGTGGEVEGYTF

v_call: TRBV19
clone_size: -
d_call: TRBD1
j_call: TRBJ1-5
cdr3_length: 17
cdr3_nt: TGTGCCAGTAGTATCCAACCCGACAGGGGACCGGGTCAGCCCCAGCATTTT
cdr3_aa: CASSIQPDRGPGQPQHF

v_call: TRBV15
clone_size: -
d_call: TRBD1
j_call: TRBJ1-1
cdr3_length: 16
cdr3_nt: TGTGCCGGGACCTCGGGACAGGGATTTGCGAACACTGAAGCTTTCTTT
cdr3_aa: CAGTSGQGFANTEAFF

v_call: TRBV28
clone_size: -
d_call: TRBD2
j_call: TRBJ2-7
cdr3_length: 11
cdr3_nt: TGTGCCACAAATTGGGGGGGCGAGCAGTACTTC
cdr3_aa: CATNWGGEQYF

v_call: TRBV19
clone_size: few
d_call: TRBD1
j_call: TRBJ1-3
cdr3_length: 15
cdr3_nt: TGTGCCAGTAGTTACCAGGGGGCCGGAGGAAACACCATATATTTT
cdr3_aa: CASSYQGAGGNTIYF

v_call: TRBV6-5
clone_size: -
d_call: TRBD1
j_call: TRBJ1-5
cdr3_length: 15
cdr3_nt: TGTGCCAGCAGTCTTCACAGGGGTGGCAATCAGCCCCAGCATTTT
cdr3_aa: CASSLHRGGNQPQHF

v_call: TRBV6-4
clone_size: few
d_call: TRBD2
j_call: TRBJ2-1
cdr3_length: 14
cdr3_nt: TGTGCCAGCTCTACCGGACTAGCGGGGAATGAGCAGTTCTTC
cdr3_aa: CASSTGLAGNEQFF

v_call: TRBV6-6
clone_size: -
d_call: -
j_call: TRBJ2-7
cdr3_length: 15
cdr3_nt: TGTGCCAGCAGCCAATCAGTTGCTGTACCCTACGAGCAGTACTTC
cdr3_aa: CASSQSVAVPYEQYF

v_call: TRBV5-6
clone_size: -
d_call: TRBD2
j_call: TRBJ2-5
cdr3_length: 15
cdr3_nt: TGTGCCAGCAGCTCGAACCTGCGGGGGCAAGAGACCCAGTACTTC
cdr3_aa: CASSSNLRGQETQYF

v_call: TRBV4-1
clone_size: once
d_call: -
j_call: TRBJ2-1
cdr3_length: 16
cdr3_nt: TGCGCCAGCAGCCAAGTTGACATACTCTCCTACAATGAGCAGTTCTTC
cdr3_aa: CASSQVDILSYNEQFF

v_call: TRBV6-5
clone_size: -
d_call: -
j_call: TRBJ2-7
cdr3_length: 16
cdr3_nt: TGTGCCAGCAGTTACTCGACTCCTAGGAGCGGCTACGAGCAGTACTTC
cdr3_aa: CASSYSTPRSGYEQYF

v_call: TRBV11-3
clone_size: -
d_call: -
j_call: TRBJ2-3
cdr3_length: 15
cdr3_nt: TGTGCCAGCAGCTTAGGGACAGCCAGCACAGATACGCAGTATTTT
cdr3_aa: CASSLGTASTDTQYF

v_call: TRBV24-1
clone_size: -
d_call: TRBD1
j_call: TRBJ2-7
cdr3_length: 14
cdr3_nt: TGTGCCACCCCGGCCCGACAGGGGGTGTACGAGCAGTACTTC
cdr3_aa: CATPARQGVYEQYF